This T cell receptor (beta chain) derives from a study of control samples from healthy donors and cancer patients. V gave up 6 bases and J gave up 0 bases, with 12 bases separating them. CDR3 length equals 15 residues. Germline CDR1 and CDR2: KGHSH and LQKENI. Here immunoSEQ multiplex PCR was the method, and the copy in TCRdb shows in-frame clones only, minus some. Counted here are over 150,000 clones, around 90% occurring once; the ten biggest clones make up more than 1.3%. The J gene is TRBJ1-3, the V gene TRBV18; the D gene is possibly TRBD1 (5 bases). This receptor was obtained from a woman aged 45-65 years in good health. The sample comprised blood. This CDR3 reads CASSRTGDSGNTIYF. The CDR3 nucleotides read TGTGCCAGCTCCCGTACAGGAGACTCTGGAAACACCATATATTTT. Based on the CDR3 plus reference TRBV18 and TRBJ1-3, the full variable domain is NAGVMQNPRHLVRRRGQEARLRCSPMKGHSHVYWYRQLPEEGLKFMVYLQKENIIDESGMPKERFSAEFPKEGPSILRIQQVVRGDSAAYFCASSRTGDSGNTIYFGEGSWLTVV.